These 15 T cell receptor beta chains came from one sample sequenced in a study of blood T cell repertoires in COVID-19. Produced via immunoSEQ multiplex PCR; TCRdb's table is partial and in-frame only. Of a few hundred thousand clones listed, approximately 83% are singletons. The sample consisted of PBMCs or T cells enriched from blood (not recorded which). The receptor set was obtained from a man aged 25 to 45 who had recovered from COVID-19.

The V and J genes are TRBV19 and TRBJ1-2; 7 nucleotides match TRBD1. After removal of 8 bases from V and 4 bases from J, the junction contained 10 bases not matched to a gene. There are 14 residues in the CDR3. The germline CDR1 and CDR2 sequences are LNHDA and SQIVND (reference sequence). CDR3 loop: CASGASGTAYGYTF. The DNA for the CDR3 is TGTGCCAGTGGGGCCTCCGGGACAGCCTATGGCTACACCTTC.

For the CDR3, the DNA is TGTGCCAGCAGCCCCATGGGGGGGTACTCCTACGAGCAGTACTTC. Protein: CASSPMGGYSYEQYF. This chain uses TRBV5-6 with TRBJ2-7, with 7 bases fitting TRBD2. The CDR3 runs 15 residues. Germline V gene lookup returns CDR1 SGHDT and CDR2 YYEEEE. The ends lost 4 bases at V and 0 bases at J; junction bases unmatched: 7.

This clone was picked up a small number of times. The V gene is TRBV2, the J gene TRBJ1-2; 10 bases line up with TRBD1. The CDR3 has 14 residues. CDR1 and CDR2 (germline): SNHLY, FYNNEI. Trimming at V came to 9 bases and at J to 2 bases, leaving 6 bases not matched to a gene. The CDR3 DNA reads TGTGCCAGTCTCCGGGACAGGGGAAACTATGGCTACACCTTC. Translation: CASLRDRGNYGYTF.

The rearrangement joins TRBV7-2 to TRBJ1-4; the match to TRBD1 covers 11 bases. The CDR3 contains 15 residues. V was pared by 8 bases and J by 5 bases, with 7 bases of the junction left unmatched. Looked up from germline, CDR1 is SGHTA and CDR2 is FQGNSA. The CDR3 loop is CASGTGGRGNEKLFF. CDR3 nucleotides: TGTGCCAGCGGGACAGGGGGAAGGGGAAATGAAAAACTGTTTTTT.

This rearrangement joins TRBV9 to TRBJ1-2, with D unresolved. The ends were cut back, 0 bases at V and 5 bases at J, with 11 bases in the middle. Germline CDR1 SGDLS, CDR2 YYNGEE. The CDR3 consists of 14 residues. The CDR3, as DNA: TGTGCCAGCAGCGTAGCTACGTCGGAGTATGGCTACACCTTC. It translates to CASSVATSEYGYTF.

In this sample, this clone turned up a few times. The rearrangement links TRBV11-3 to TRBJ1-6; D uncertain. CDR3 size: 13 residues. Deletions cut 1 base from V and 8 bases from J, with 6 bases between. The germline V gene has CDR1 SGHNT and CDR2 YENEEA. CDR3 loop: CASSLGSDSPLHF. CDR3 nucleotide sequence: TGTGCCAGCAGCTTAGGTTCCGATTCACCCCTCCACTTT.

The chain is built from TRBV5-1 and TRBJ1-4; D perhaps matches TRBD1 (5 bases). The CDR3 runs 12 residues. Germline V CDR1 and CDR2: SGHRS, YFSETQ. The V end lost 6 bases, the J end lost 6 bases, and 9 bases lay between the germline ends. CDR3 in amino acids: CASTSGDEKLFF. CDR3 coding DNA: TGCGCCAGCACTTCGGGGGATGAAAAACTGTTTTTT.

The chain has TRBV15 and TRBJ1-4, with 10 bases aligning to TRBD1. This CDR3 has 15 residues. V shed 4 bases and J 5 bases; nucleotides not matched to a gene: 4. Germline V gene lookup returns CDR1 LNHNV and CDR2 YYDKDF (reference sequence). CDR3 bases: TGTGCCACCAGCACGGGACAGGGGACGAATGAAAAACTGTTTTTT. This codes for CATSTGQGTNEKLFF.

The rearrangement joins TRBV7-9 to TRBJ1-1; no definite D call. Per the germline V gene, CDR1 is SEHNR and CDR2 is FQNEAQ (reference sequence). The CDR3 has 13 residues. Trimming removed 7 bases at V and 1 base at J, with 10 bases between. Here the CDR3 reads CASILSGNTEAFF. CDR3 DNA: TGTGCCAGCATTTTATCGGGGAACACTGAAGCTTTCTTT.

V is TRBV11-2 and J is TRBJ1-2; a possible D gene is TRBD1 (5 bases). Trimming shortened V by 4 bases and J by 4 bases, and 16 bases separated the two germline ends. Germline CDR1 and CDR2: SGHAT and FQNNGV. The CDR3 is made up of 15 amino acids. The CDR3 loop is CASSSGYGGAYGYTF. Here the CDR3 DNA reads TGTGCCAGCAGCTCCGGTTACGGGGGAGCCTATGGCTACACCTTC.

This chain connects TRBV3-1 (or the pseudogene TRBV3-2) to TRBJ2-3; 8 nucleotides agree with TRBD2. The CDR3 consists of 15 residues. The germline V gene has CDR1 LGHDT and CDR2 YNNKEL (reference sequence). V lost 4 bases, J lost 3 bases, and 6 bases stayed unmatched. CDR3 region: CASSPPGGHTDTQYF. The CDR3 DNA reads as TGTGCCAGCAGCCCACCGGGGGGGCATACAGATACGCAGTATTTT.

This chain connects TRBV10-3 to TRBJ2-3, with TRBD1 identical over 8 bases. The CDR3 loop spans 16 amino acids. Germline assignment: CDR1 ENHRY and CDR2 SYGVKD. Unmatched junction bases numbered 10, after V lost 3 bases and J lost 5 bases. The CDR3 protein is CAISDPQGGEGDTQYF. The CDR3 DNA sequence: TGTGCCATCAGTGATCCACAGGGGGGAGAGGGAGATACGCAGTATTTT.

The chain employs TRBV15 and TRBJ1-6; D is possibly TRBD1 (5 bases). The CDR3 consists of 16 residues. The V gene's germline CDR1 is LNHNV and CDR2 YYDKDF (reference sequence). Between the trimmed V and J ends, which lost 1 base and 3 bases, there was a span of 10 bases. CDR3 region: CATSRGSGLYNSPLHF. In DNA, the CDR3 is TGTGCCACCAGCAGAGGATCAGGGCTCTATAATTCACCCCTCCACTTT.

The chain carries TRBV28 and TRBJ1-5; TRBD1 agrees at 9 bases. V dropped 10 bases and J dropped 3; count of bases not matched to a gene: 19. This CDR3 comprises 18 residues. The germline CDR1 and CDR2 sequences are MDHEN and SYDVKM. The CDR3 loop is CAKTCSPGTGKYNQPQHF. DNA for the CDR3: TGTGCCAAGACTTGTAGCCCCGGGACAGGGAAGTACAATCAGCCCCAGCATTTT.

The chain couples TRBV19 to TRBJ1-1; no clear D. CDR1 LNHDA and CDR2 SQIVND come from the germline V gene (reference sequence). Trimming removed 6 bases from V and 4 bases from J, with 21 bases in between. This CDR3 has 16 residues. In DNA form, the CDR3 reads TGTGCCAGTAGGGACCGAACGGAGGTGGGGTTCACTGAAGCTTTCTTT. Protein sequence: CASRDRTEVGFTEAFF.